This entry concerns a single T cell receptor (beta chain). Methods used by the authors: Reference gene primer amplification yielded estimated nucleated cell counts. This table comes from immunoSEQ multiplex PCR, and its TCRdb copy is limited to in-frame clones, with some not included. V, J and clone size are those of that table, while D and trimming were read from the DNA. The table lists roughly 140,000 clones, about three quarters of them singletons. The V gene lost 1 base and the J gene lost 8 bases, with 18 bases spanning the gap. Germline lookup yields CDR1 LGHNA and CDR2 YNFKEQ. The CDR3 covers 16 residues. The data derive from a study of blood T cell repertoires in COVID-19. Study-wide context: From T cells, B-cell-depleted T cells, or PBMCs came the material, which was cDNA or gDNA.

The clonotype originates from a woman aged 55-75 years with acute or convalescent COVID-19. The chain employs TRBV4-2 and TRBJ2-4; D is possibly TRBD1 (6 bases). The sequencing input was peripheral blood. CDR3 DNA: TGTGCCAGCAGCCAAGCTCCATTCACAGGGAGTGACATTCAGTACTTC. This translates into CASSQAPFTGSDIQYF.